This T cell receptor beta chain stems from a study of T-cell reconstitution after alpha-beta-depleted transplantation in children. Germline V gives CDR1 LNHNV, CDR2 YYDKDF (reference sequence). The CDR3 has 15 amino acids. Overall study findings and caveats: There were some patients whose high TCRbeta diversity at day 60 came from surviving recipient T cells and thymic progenitors. Several hundred expanded graft clones reportedly supplied alpha-beta T cells about two months after transplant. Newly made T cells mostly supplied T-cell counts and diversity one year after transplant.

This clonotype was recorded many times. Its antigen is unidentified. Relative to the germline gene, one junction end is altered; a read error may explain this. TCRbeta library construction was performed incorporating unique molecular identifiers. One entry per CDR3 protein results from TCRdb running MiXCR on the PCR reads. The profile shows some 220,000 distinct CDR3 sequences, 9.5% to 13% of them singletons. The V and J genes are TRBV15 and TRBJ2-3, with 9 nucleotides matching TRBD2. The TCR sequence derives from a child less than two years old with acute myeloid leukemia, due to receive a stem cell transplant. The material sequenced was PBMCs, taken before TCRalphabeta/CD19-depleted stem cell transplant. The CDR3 nucleotides are TGTGCCACCAGCAGAGCCGGGACTAGCATAGATACGCAGTATTTT. Protein: CATSRAGTSIDTQYF.